The 26 T cell receptor beta chains listed next were all sequenced from one sample in a study of blood T cell repertoires in COVID-19. This table comes from immunoSEQ multiplex PCR, and its TCRdb copy is limited to in-frame clones, with some not included. This table has about 310,000 clones, approximately 91% appearing once. The sample taken for sequencing was PBMCs or T cells enriched from blood (not recorded which). The receptors originated from a woman aged 40 to 50 who had recovered from COVID-19.

This chain joins TRBV2 and TRBJ2-2, with 10 bases aligning to TRBD2. The CDR3 runs 18 residues. Germline CDR1 SNHLY, CDR2 FYNNEI. V dropped 5 bases and J dropped 2; count of bases not matched to a gene: 11. CDR3 sequence reads: CASSTLAGADKNTGELFF. The CDR3, as DNA: TGTGCCAGCAGTACGCTAGCGGGGGCCGATAAAAACACCGGGGAGCTGTTTTTT.

This clone occurred a few times. The chain carries TRBV5-1 and TRBJ2-2; 8 bases line up with TRBD2. The CDR3 contains 16 residues. With V trimmed by 4 bases and J by 7 bases, 12 bases remained unmatched. CDR1 and CDR2 (germline): SGHRS, YFSETQ. DNA of the CDR3: TGCGCCAGCAGCGTCGTCCGGACTAGCTCGGGCGGGGAGCTGTTTTTT. Translating it yields CASSVVRTSSGGELFF.

This chain joins TRBV3-1 (or the pseudogene TRBV3-2) and TRBJ2-5, with D unclear. CDR1 is LGHDT and CDR2 is YNNKEL in the germline V gene (reference sequence). V was cut by 4 bases and J by 4 bases, with 7 bases left in between. This CDR3 spans 12 amino acids. The CDR3 protein is CASSLVGETQYF. The CDR3 DNA is TGTGCCAGCAGCCTAGTCGGAGAGACCCAGTACTTC.

This chain uses TRBV9 with TRBJ1-3, with 9 bases fitting TRBD1. CDR3 size: 18 residues. V was pared by 3 bases and J by 0 bases, with 10 bases of the junction left unmatched. Germline V CDR1 and CDR2: SGDLS, YYNGEE. The CDR3 bases are TGTGCCAGCAGCGGGTGGACAGGGGCCTTTTCCTCTGGAAACACCATATATTTT. Translation gives CASSGWTGAFSSGNTIYF.

The J gene is TRBJ1-2, the V gene TRBV24-1; weak D call: TRBD1 (6 bases). V gave up 4 bases and J gave up 6 bases, with 17 bases separating them. This CDR3 has 15 residues. The germline V gene encodes CDR1 KGHDR and CDR2 SFDVKD. The CDR3 region has the DNA TGTGCCACCAGTGACCCTTCTTTGGACAGCCATGGCTACACCTTC. This translates into CATSDPSLDSHGYTF.

The rearrangement joins TRBV9 to TRBJ2-1; 13 bases fit TRBD2. The CDR3 is 16 residues long. Losses at the gene ends were 0 bases for V and 7 bases for J; bases not matched to a gene: 4. Germline V gives CDR1 SGDLS, CDR2 YYNGEE. The CDR3 reads CASSVVGTSGTNEQFF. The CDR3 DNA is TGTGCCAGCAGCGTAGTTGGGACTAGCGGGACGAATGAGCAGTTCTTC.

This sequence joins TRBV6-5 and TRBJ1-2; possibly TRBD1 for D (5 bases). With 5 bases removed from V and 2 bases from J, the gap between germline ends came to 9 bases. The CDR3 is made up of 13 amino acids. Per germline, CDR1 MNHEY and CDR2 SVGAGI. CDR3: CASSPDKNYGYTF. For the CDR3, the DNA is TGTGCCAGCAGTCCGGACAAGAACTATGGCTACACCTTC.

In regard to this clone: This sample includes further DNA sequences coding for the same CDR3. The chain recombines TRBV19 with TRBJ1-5; 7 nucleotides match TRBD1. This CDR3 has 14 amino acids. V lost 3 bases and J lost 2; bases outside the gene matches: 1. Germline V gives CDR1 LNHDA, CDR2 SQIVND (reference sequence). The CDR3 spells CASSIGQGNQPQHF. The DNA for the CDR3 is TGTGCCAGTAGTATCGGACAGGGCAATCAGCCCCAGCATTTT.

The V call is TRBV5-8, the J call TRBJ2-7; 7 bases agree with TRBD1. This CDR3 comprises 14 residues. After removal of 7 bases from V and 0 bases from J, the junction contained 7 bases not matched to a gene. Germline V gene sequence: CDR1 SGHTS, CDR2 YDEGEE. CDR3 in DNA: TGTGCCAGCTCAATGGACAGGTCCTCCTACGAGCAGTACTTC. Amino acid sequence: CASSMDRSSYEQYF. Looking up the rest from reference TRBV5-8 and TRBJ2-7 gives the full variable domain: EAGVTQSPTHLIKTRGQQATLRCSPISGHTSVYWYQQALGLGLQFLLWYDEGEERNRGNFPPRFSGRQFPNYSSELNVNALELEDSALYLCASSMDRSSYEQYFGPGTRLTVT.

The genes are TRBV13 and TRBJ1-1; 7 bases fit TRBD1. V was pared by 2 bases and J by 7 bases, with 1 base of the junction left unmatched. Germline loops: CDR1 PRHDT, CDR2 FYEKMQ (reference sequence). The CDR3 has 12 residues. CDR3 loop: CASSLQGVEAFF. CDR3 sequence (DNA): TGTGCCAGCAGCTTACAGGGGGTTGAAGCTTTCTTT.

The chain carries TRBV28 and TRBJ2-3; D is perhaps TRBD1 (6 bases). V was trimmed by 5 bases and J by 2 bases, leaving 17 bases between them. Germline-derived CDR1 and CDR2 are MDHEN and SYDVKM. This CDR3 contains 16 residues. This CDR3 is CASSHQVAGDTDTQYF. In nucleotides, the CDR3 is TGTGCCAGCAGTCACCAAGTGGCAGGGGACACAGATACGCAGTATTTT.

This clone showed up just once. The rearrangement links TRBV10-1 to TRBJ2-7; D call uncertain. Per the germline V gene, CDR1 is WNHNN and CDR2 is SYGVQD (reference sequence). CDR3 size: 16 residues. Between the trimmed V and J ends, which lost 0 bases and 0 bases, there was a span of 12 bases. The CDR3, as DNA: TGCGCCAGCAGTGAGTCGATGCGAATAAGCTCCTACGAGCAGTACTTC. Its protein product is CASSESMRISSYEQYF.

This rearrangement joins TRBV2 to TRBJ2-2; 10 bases line up with TRBD1. V lost 4 bases and J lost 4; bases outside the gene matches: 3. CDR3 size: 15 residues. Germline V gene sequence: CDR1 SNHLY, CDR2 FYNNEI. The CDR3 coding sequence is TGTGCCAGCAGTGGACAGGGGGCGGGCACCGGGGAGCTGTTTTTT. This translates into CASSGQGAGTGELFF.

CDR3 nucleotide sequence: TGTGCCAGCTCACCACCGCGGAGGGAGAACGGGGAGCTGTTTTTT. Translated, it gives CASSPPRRENGELFF. The gene calls are TRBV18 and TRBJ2-2, with D perhaps matching TRBD2 (6 bases). Per the germline V gene, CDR1 is KGHSH and CDR2 is LQKENI. Trimming removed 0 bases at V and 7 bases at J, with 12 bases between. The CDR3 consists of 15 residues.

V usage is TRBV19 and J usage is TRBJ2-2; the D gene is possibly TRBD1 (6 bases). Trimming shortened V by 7 bases and J by 9 bases, and 12 bases separated the two germline ends. Germline-derived CDR1 and CDR2 are LNHDA and SQIVND (reference sequence). This CDR3 is 12 amino acids long. CDR3 nucleotide sequence: TGTGCCAGTACTGCGTGGGGGCGGGAGCTGTTTTTT. Its translation: CASTAWGRELFF.

The chain links TRBV12-3 or TRBV12-4 to TRBJ2-7, with D uncertain. This CDR3 has 12 residues. Trimming pared 8 bases from V and 0 bases from J, leaving 8 bases between. CDR3: CASASLSYEQYF. The DNA of the CDR3 is TGTGCCAGCGCCTCACTCTCCTACGAGCAGTACTTC.

This clone was picked up one time. This sequence joins TRBV5-1 and TRBJ2-4; D is perhaps TRBD2 (6 bases). The germline V gene has CDR1 SGHRS and CDR2 YFSETQ. The CDR3 has 19 amino acids. Trimming removed 0 bases from V and 0 bases from J, with 19 bases in between. The CDR3 DNA sequence: TGCGCCAGCAGCTTGGTTACCGGGACTGGTGATCTAGCCAAAAACATTCAGTACTTC. Protein: CASSLVTGTGDLAKNIQYF.

As regards this clone: At one boundary the junction diverges from the germline segment, which might be a read error. The CDR3 bases are TGCGCCACCAGTCTAGCGGGAGCCTACGAGCAGTACTTC. Translation gives CATSLAGAYEQYF. The chain combines TRBV10-1 with TRBJ2-7; 10 nucleotides line up with TRBD2. Germline-derived CDR1 and CDR2 are WNHNN and SYGVQD (reference sequence). CDR3 size: 13 residues.

The rearrangement uses TRBV29-1 and TRBJ1-2, with TRBD1 matching over 8 bases. The germline CDR1 and CDR2 sequences are SQVTM and ANQGSEA. The CDR3 contains 13 residues. Losses at the gene ends were 7 bases for V and 5 bases for J; bases not matched to a gene: 9. CDR3 sequence: CSARQGLGYGYTF. DNA for the CDR3: TGCAGCGCCCGACAGGGGTTGGGGTATGGCTACACCTTC.

V usage is TRBV9 and J usage is TRBJ2-7; 9 bases fit TRBD1. With V trimmed by 2 bases and J by 0 bases, 6 bases remained unmatched. This CDR3 is built from 16 residues. The germline V gene has CDR1 SGDLS and CDR2 YYNGEE. The CDR3 nucleotides read TGTGCCAGCAGCGTCCGAGACAGGGGGACCTCCTACGAGCAGTACTTC. Amino acids: CASSVRDRGTSYEQYF.

This clone was counted a few times. The chain couples TRBV7-2 to TRBJ1-5, with D possibly matching TRBD1 (6 bases). The V end lost 3 bases, the J end lost 6 bases, and 15 bases lay between the germline ends. The CDR3 consists of 15 residues. Germline V lookup: CDR1 SGHTA, CDR2 FQGNSA. The CDR3 region has the DNA TGTGCCAGCAGCTTCGCCGGGACACAGCGTCAGCCCCAGCATTTT. Translation gives CASSFAGTQRQPQHF.

This clone was found a few times. The chain combines TRBV7-8 with TRBJ2-7; 7 bases agree with TRBD2. This CDR3 contains 16 residues. Germline CDR1 SGHVS, CDR2 FQNEAQ. Unmatched junction bases numbered 13, after V lost 8 bases and J lost 0 bases. The CDR3 here is CASGNDRREPSYEQYF. The CDR3 DNA is TGTGCCAGCGGCAACGACCGGCGGGAGCCCTCCTACGAGCAGTACTTC.

The chain links TRBV7-2 to TRBJ1-2, with 7 positions matching TRBD1. The length of the CDR3 is 16 residues. Germline CDR1 SGHTA, CDR2 FQGNSA. Unmatched junction bases numbered 11, after V lost 1 base and J lost 6 bases. In DNA, the CDR3 is TGTGCCAGCAGCTTAGAAATCTTAGGGGGCGCGGATGGCTACACCTTC. Residues: CASSLEILGGADGYTF.

The J gene is TRBJ2-1, the V gene TRBV7-3; TRBD2 agrees at 7 bases. This CDR3 has 16 amino acids. Per germline, CDR1 SGHTA and CDR2 FQGTGA. The ends lost 5 bases at V and 7 bases at J; junction bases unmatched: 14. DNA of the CDR3: TGTGCCAGCAGCCCAGTAGCGGGCCTCTGGTTAAATGAGCAGTTCTTC. Amino acid sequence: CASSPVAGLWLNEQFF.

The chain joins TRBV11-3 to TRBJ2-2; D unresolved. From germline, CDR1 is SGHNT and CDR2 YENEEA. Trimming removed 5 bases at V and 6 bases at J, with 7 bases between. The CDR3 contains 12 residues. CDR3 amino acids: CASSPVPGELFF. CDR3 bases: TGTGCCAGCAGCCCAGTTCCCGGGGAGCTGTTTTTT.

The rearrangement links TRBV29-1 to TRBJ2-1; no clear D. The V gene's germline CDR1 is SQVTM and CDR2 ANQGSEA. CDR3 length equals 12 residues. With 4 bases removed from V and 6 bases from J, the gap between germline ends came to 10 bases. CDR3 sequence: CSVAPPGNEQFF. CDR3 nucleotide sequence: TGCAGCGTTGCCCCCCCCGGCAATGAGCAGTTCTTC.